Shown below are 19 T cell receptor beta chains from a single sample sequenced in a study of human T cells and chemical hapten exposure (dated by TCRdb to the early 2020s). The label giving this sample's time point can be read as: pre-sensitization, week 0. What the treatment or condition label conveys for this sample: therapeutic diphenylcyclopropenone sensitization with weekly scalp DPC. The library was built by means of RACE. For sequencing, a NextSeq 500 was employed. TCRdb reworked the public reads: Q25 trimming with fastp, MiXCR clone assembly, productive beta chains retained. Here each entry gathers all rows of one CDR3 protein and keeps the most common genes and DNA. The sample has about 110,000 distinct CDR3 sequences on record, around 12% of them singletons. The top ten clones comprise roughly 1.6% of the sample. Source: whole blood, taken in connection with sensitization to the hapten diphenylcyclopropenone (DPC). The origin of the receptors is a woman between 45 and 65 years old with alopecia areata. Some clones in this sample may be carry-over from other donors' samples.

Ten or more counts support this clonotype. V gene TRBV6-5 combines with J gene TRBJ1-1, with a possible D match to TRBD1 (6 bases). V lost 5 bases to trimming and J lost 4 bases, with 11 bases between them. The germline V gene encodes CDR1 MNHEY and CDR2 SVGAGI. The CDR3 sequence is 13 residues long. CDR3 residues: CASSKQGGTEAFF. The CDR3 DNA is TGTGCCAGCAGTAAACAGGGTGGCACTGAAGCTTTCTTT.

This clonotype showed up just a few times. The J gene is TRBJ2-5, the V gene TRBV29-1; D is undetermined. The CDR3 runs 12 residues. CDR1 and CDR2 from the germline V gene are SQVTM and ANQGSEA. Trimming took off 3 bases at V and 4 bases at J, with 9 bases between the two ends. The CDR3 region has the DNA TGCAGCGTTGAGCCAGCGCCAGAGACCCAGTACTTC. It translates to CSVEPAPETQYF.

The V call is TRBV20-1, the J call TRBJ1-5; 9 bases fit TRBD1. CDR1 and CDR2 (germline): DFQATT, SNEGSKA (reference sequence). The trim removed 5 bases at V and 0 bases at J, leaving 2 bases unmatched. The CDR3 length is 14 residues. The DNA of the CDR3 is TGCAGTGCTGGGACAGGGAGTAGCAATCAGCCCCAGCATTTT. Protein sequence: CSAGTGSSNQPQHF.

This chain links TRBV28 with TRBJ2-5; unclear D gene. Germline V gene sequence: CDR1 MDHEN, CDR2 SYDVKM. V was cut by 6 bases and J by 3 bases, with 5 bases left in between. The CDR3 contains 11 residues. The CDR3 spells CASSEKETQYF. The CDR3 region has the DNA TGTGCCAGCAGCGAAAAAGAGACCCAGTACTTC.

This clonotype appeared a few times. This rearrangement joins TRBV2 to TRBJ2-2; D gene unclear. Germline V gene sequence: CDR1 SNHLY, CDR2 FYNNEI. The CDR3 is 14 residues long. Trimming took 2 bases from V and 3 from J, leaving 7 bases between them. The CDR3 loop is CASSEYSYTGELFF. CDR3 in DNA: TGTGCCAGCAGTGAATACAGTTACACCGGGGAGCTGTTTTTT.

In its sample, this clonotype was seen a few times. Here the CDR3 DNA reads TGTGCCAGCAGCATAACAGGTCCGGAGCAGTACTTC. As protein: CASSITGPEQYF. The J gene is TRBJ2-7, the V gene TRBV28; a weak D match, TRBD1 (5 bases). V was pared by 6 bases and J by 7 bases, with 13 bases between. The CDR3 is 12 amino acids. In germline, CDR1 is MDHEN, CDR2 SYDVKM.

This clonotype was recorded once. A much bigger clone sits one base away, suggesting this may be a read error. The rearrangement links TRBV6-5 to TRBJ2-7; 14 nucleotides match TRBD2. The CDR3 has 17 amino acids. Germline values: CDR1 MNHEY, CDR2 SVGAGI. V was pared by 8 bases and J by 5 bases, with 14 bases of the junction left unmatched. The CDR3: CASGPGTSGRNFDEQYF. The CDR3 bases are TGTGCCAGCGGCCCAGGGACTAGCGGGAGAAATTTCGACGAGCAGTACTTC.

This clonotype was observed at least ten times. V is TRBV2 and J is TRBJ2-7; 7 bases map to TRBD2. CDR3 length equals 17 residues. Germline V CDR1 and CDR2: SNHLY, FYNNEI. The J segment lost 5 bases and the V segment lost 7 bases, leaving 20 bases of the junction unmatched. The CDR3 region is CASTEGNSGGFRDEQYF. The DNA of the CDR3 is TGTGCCAGCACCGAAGGCAACTCCGGGGGGTTTCGCGACGAGCAGTACTTC.

The rearrangement uses TRBV29-1 and TRBJ1-1; D might be TRBD1 (5 bases). V lost 5 bases and J 4 bases, leaving 20 bases between the germline ends. CDR1 and CDR2 from the germline V gene are SQVTM and ANQGSEA. This CDR3 spans 15 amino acids. CDR3 nucleotide sequence: TGCAGCGTTAGGAAGCAGGACACGGAACGCACTGAAGCTTTCTTT. It encodes CSVRKQDTERTEAFF. Full variable domain (rest looked up from reference TRBV29-1 and TRBJ1-1): SAVISQKPSRDICQRGTSLTIQCQVDSQVTMMFWYRQQPGQSLTLIATANQGSEATYESGFVIDKFPISRPNLTFSTLTVSNMSPEDSSIYLCSVRKQDTERTEAFFGQGTRLTVV.

This clonotype was picked up a small number of times. One end of the junction fails to match germline, which may point to a read error. V and J are TRBV7-7 and TRBJ2-1; 7 bases are a match to TRBD1. CDR3 length equals 15 residues. CDR1 is SSHAT and CDR2 is FNYEAQ in the germline V gene (reference sequence). CDR3 nucleotide sequence: TGTGCTAGCAGTTCCGGGACAGCCTCCTACAATGAGCAGTTCTTC. Amino acid sequence: CASSSGTASYNEQFF.

The genes are TRBV12-3 or TRBV12-4 and TRBJ2-3; maybe TRBD2 (5 bases). V was shortened by 6 bases and J by 0 bases, with 10 bases between the two germline ends. The CDR3 length is 14 residues. CDR3 in amino acids: CASSELDSTDTQYF. DNA for the CDR3: TGTGCCAGCAGCGAACTAGATAGCACAGATACGCAGTATTTT.

This clonotype was counted many times. The V call is TRBV3-1, the J call TRBJ1-2; the D gene is possibly TRBD1 (6 bases). The length of the CDR3 is 13 residues. V lost 4 bases and J lost 5, with 11 bases in between. CDR1 is LGHDT and CDR2 is YNNKEL in the germline V gene (reference sequence). The CDR3 reads CASSPRQVYGYTF. CDR3 DNA sequence: TGTGCCAGCAGCCCCCGACAGGTGTATGGCTACACCTTC.

This clonotype appeared many times. This chain connects TRBV18 to TRBJ1-1; D is undetermined. CDR3 length equals 17 residues. CDR1 and CDR2 from the germline V gene are KGHSH and LQKENI. The V end lost 8 bases, the J end lost 2 bases, and 24 bases lay between the germline ends. CDR3 residues: CASTGGVSGGLNTEAFF. The CDR3 DNA is TGTGCCAGCACCGGCGGGGTCTCCGGAGGCCTAAACACTGAAGCTTTCTTT.

This clonotype was counted at least ten times. This chain connects TRBV7-9 to TRBJ2-5; 7 nucleotides agree with TRBD1. Germline CDR1 and CDR2: SEHNR and FQNEAQ (reference sequence). CDR3 size: 19 residues. Trimming removed 6 bases from V and 5 bases from J; junction bases left unmatched: 24. CDR3 amino acids: CASSSSFLRPGQQSETQYF. DNA of the CDR3: TGTGCCAGCAGTTCATCATTTCTCCGTCCGGGACAGCAATCCGAGACCCAGTACTTC. Variable domain in full (rest from reference TRBV7-9 and TRBJ2-5): DTGVSQNPRHKITKRGQNVTFRCDPISEHNRLYWYRQTLGQGPEFLTYFQNEAQLEKSRLLSDRFSAERPKGSFSTLEIQRTEQGDSAMYLCASSSSFLRPGQQSETQYFGPGTRLLVL.

This clonotype has more than one count but fewer than ten. The chain uses TRBV28 and TRBJ2-7; 7 bases agree with TRBD1. Germline CDR1 MDHEN, CDR2 SYDVKM. V shed 4 bases, J shed 2 bases, and the junction held 8 bases outside the gene matches. The length of the CDR3 is 15 residues. The CDR3 loop is CASSSLTGFTYEQYF. The CDR3 coding sequence is TGTGCCAGCAGTTCGCTGACAGGGTTTACCTACGAGCAGTACTTC.

The table lists this clonotype with many counts. The chain couples TRBV11-2 to TRBJ1-6, with a possible D match to TRBD1 (6 bases). With 5 bases removed from V and 9 bases from J, the gap between germline ends came to 14 bases. The CDR3 spans 14 residues. Germline assignment: CDR1 SGHAT and CDR2 FQNNGV. CDR3: CASSQTGSGSPLHF. CDR3 bases: TGTGCCAGCAGCCAAACAGGGAGTGGTTCACCCCTCCACTTT.

V usage is TRBV12-3 or TRBV12-4 and J usage is TRBJ2-5, with D perhaps TRBD1 (6 bases). V lost 7 bases to trimming and J lost 2 bases, with 11 bases between them. The CDR3 is 13 amino acids. The CDR3 loop is CASTFDRQETQYF. CDR3 nucleotides: TGTGCCAGCACCTTCGACAGGCAAGAGACCCAGTACTTC.

This clonotype was recorded a few times. The DNA for the CDR3 is TGTGCCATCAGTGGACTAGCGGGGAGCACAGATACGCAGTATTTT. Its translation is CAISGLAGSTDTQYF. This sequence joins TRBV10-3 and TRBJ2-3, with TRBD2 matching 11 bases. CDR1 is ENHRY, CDR2 SYGVKD, per germline. The junction had 0 bases not matched to a gene; V was cut back by 4 bases and J by 0 bases. The CDR3 has 15 residues.

V is TRBV7-2 and J is TRBJ1-4; D unresolved. Trimming took 5 bases from V and 0 from J, leaving 10 bases between them. The V gene's germline CDR1 is SGHTA and CDR2 FQGNSA. This CDR3 comprises 15 residues. The CDR3 DNA reads as TGTGCCAGCAGCCCCGACGGTACAACTAATGAAAAACTGTTTTTT. This gives the protein CASSPDGTTNEKLFF.